The 28 T cell receptor beta chains in this list originate from one sample, sequenced in a study of radiotherapy plus CTLA-4 blockade in lung cancer. Clones were read by immunoSEQ multiplex PCR, and TCRdb kept only the in-frame ones, dropping some. Of 40,000 to 45,000 clones in the sample, roughly 75% are singletons; the top ten hold 9.8%. Specimen: peripheral blood, collected from a patient treated with radiotherapy plus ipilimumab. These receptors were obtained from a human donor with non-small cell lung cancer who had stable disease on radiotherapy plus ipilimumab.

The chain is built from TRBV29-1 and TRBJ2-3; TRBD2 matches 7 bases. Losses at the gene ends were 6 bases for V and 5 bases for J; bases not matched to a gene: 14. The CDR3 runs 15 residues. Looked up from germline, CDR1 is SQVTM and CDR2 is ANQGSEA. The CDR3 spells CSVGGVGGPGDTQYF. CDR3 coding DNA: TGCAGCGTGGGAGGGGTTGGGGGACCCGGAGATACGCAGTATTTT.

V gene TRBV11-3 combines with J gene TRBJ1-1, with a tentative D call TRBD1 (5 bases). Germline V gives CDR1 SGHNT, CDR2 YENEEA. Trimming took 1 base from V and 0 from J, leaving 9 bases between them. The CDR3 length is 15 residues. CDR3 nucleotides: TGTGCCAGCAGCTTAGGTCAGGGCGTGAACACTGAAGCTTTCTTT. This sequence encodes CASSLGQGVNTEAFF.

This chain links TRBV19 with TRBJ1-2; D gene uncertain. V lost 5 bases, J lost 3 bases, and 10 bases lay in between. Germline CDR1 and CDR2: LNHDA and SQIVND (reference sequence). The CDR3 runs to 13 residues. The CDR3 nucleotides are TGTGCCAGTAGTGTCGGACTGGACTATGGCTACACCTTC. Residues: CASSVGLDYGYTF. The variable domain in full, completed from reference TRBV19 and TRBJ1-2, reads DGGITQSPKYLFRKEGQNVTLSCEQNLNHDAMYWYRQDPGQGLRLIYYSQIVNDFQKGDIAEGYSVSREKKESFPLTVTSAQKNPTAFYLCASSVGLDYGYTFGSGTRLTVV.

This clone was found a few times. The genes are TRBV4-1 and TRBJ2-3; D gene uncertain. The V gene lost 1 base and the J gene lost 5 bases, with 7 bases spanning the gap. This CDR3 has 13 residues. The V gene's germline CDR1 is MGHRA and CDR2 YSYEKL. The CDR3 here is CASSQGPGDTQYF. In DNA form, the CDR3 reads TGCGCCAGCAGCCAAGGCCCGGGAGATACGCAGTATTTT.

This clone was seen once. J is TRBJ2-3 and V is TRBV6-1; D might be TRBD1 (6 bases). In germline, CDR1 is MNHNS, CDR2 SASEGT. V dropped 2 bases and J dropped 0 bases, with 12 bases sitting between them. There are 16 residues in the CDR3. The CDR3 bases are TGTGCCAGCAGTGAACGGGACATAGCTAGCACAGATACGCAGTATTTT. Translated, it gives CASSERDIASTDTQYF.

As regards this clone: A read error may produce the germline difference seen at one junction end. This chain connects TRBV6-5 to TRBJ1-4, with 8 bases lining up with TRBD1. This CDR3 is built from 13 residues. CDR1 and CDR2 (germline): MNHEY, SVGAGI. CDR3 bases: TGTGCCAGCAAGCCGGGACAGGCTGAAGAACTGTTTTTT. It is translated as CASKPGQAEELFF.

The chain combines TRBV7-2 with TRBJ1-6; 10 positions agree with TRBD1. This CDR3 is 17 amino acids long. Per the germline V gene, CDR1 is SGHTA and CDR2 is FQGNSA. V trimming: 3 bases; J trimming: 6 bases; junction bases outside the gene matches: 8. The CDR3 DNA follows: TGTGCCAGCAGCTTCCCAGTCGGGGACAGGGGTAATTCACCCCTCCACTTT. It yields the protein CASSFPVGDRGNSPLHF.

J is TRBJ1-2 and V is TRBV5-1; D is perhaps TRBD1 (5 bases). The CDR3 contains 15 residues. Per the germline V gene, CDR1 is SGHRS and CDR2 is YFSETQ. V shed 4 bases and J shed 7 bases, with 20 bases lying between them. The CDR3 is CASSRTSGLYSGYTF. The CDR3, as DNA: TGCGCCAGCAGCAGGACTTCGGGACTTTATTCTGGCTACACCTTC.

The chain joins TRBV7-9 to TRBJ1-2; D might be TRBD1 (5 bases). The germline CDR1 and CDR2 sequences are SEHNR and FQNEAQ (reference sequence). The CDR3 is made up of 13 amino acids. Deletions cut 5 bases from V and 4 bases from J, with 11 bases between. For the CDR3, the DNA is TGTGCCAGCAGCCGAGACAGCCCCTATGGCTACACCTTC. Its protein is CASSRDSPYGYTF. Complete variable domain (other parts from reference TRBV7-9 and TRBJ1-2): DTGVSQNPRHKITKRGQNVTFRCDPISEHNRLYWYRQTLGQGPEFLTYFQNEAQLEKSRLLSDRFSAERPKGSFSTLEIQRTEQGDSAMYLCASSRDSPYGYTFGSGTRLTVV.

CDR3 region: CASSPWGSRGSYEQYF. DNA of the CDR3: TGTGCCAGCAGCCCCTGGGGCTCTCGGGGGTCCTACGAGCAGTACTTC. This sequence joins TRBV5-6 and TRBJ2-7; D may be TRBD2 (6 bases). The germline gives CDR1 SGHDT, CDR2 YYEEEE. The length of the CDR3 is 16 residues. Trimming removed 4 bases from V and 1 base from J, with 18 bases in between.

This chain uses TRBV5-6 with TRBJ1-2; 9 bases agree with TRBD1. J lost 9 bases, V lost 3 bases, and 15 bases had no gene match. This CDR3 comprises 16 residues. The V gene's germline CDR1 is SGHDT and CDR2 YYEEEE. In DNA, the CDR3 is TGTGCCAGCAGCTCGCTAACACAGGGGGCCCTACGTAGCTACACCTTC. Translating gives CASSSLTQGALRSYTF. The variable domain in full, completed from reference TRBV5-6 and TRBJ1-2, reads DAGVTQSPTHLIKTRGQQVTLRCSPKSGHDTVSWYQQALGQGPQFIFQYYEEEERQRGNFPDRFSGHQFPNYSSELNVNALLLGDSALYLCASSSLTQGALRSYTFGSGTRLTVV.

V and J are TRBV4-2 and TRBJ1-1, with D possibly TRBD1 on 6 matching bases. CDR1 and CDR2 (germline): LGHNA, YNFKEQ. The CDR3 contains 16 residues. V was shortened by 3 bases and J by 4 bases, with 18 bases between the two germline ends. This CDR3 is CASSHPWNREGTEAFF. DNA of the CDR3: TGTGCCAGCAGCCACCCTTGGAACAGGGAGGGCACTGAAGCTTTCTTT.

The chain couples TRBV9 to TRBJ2-7; TRBD2 might be the D (6 bases). CDR1 and CDR2 (germline): SGDLS, YYNGEE. V was cut by 4 bases and J by 5 bases, with 13 bases left in between. The CDR3 covers 13 residues. CDR3 sequence reads: CASSLGEVHEQYF. CDR3 DNA: TGTGCCAGCAGCCTAGGGGAGGTCCACGAGCAGTACTTC. Drawing the rest from reference TRBV9 and TRBJ2-7, the complete variable domain is DSGVTQTPKHLITATGQRVTLRCSPRSGDLSVYWYQQSLDQGLQFLIQYYNGEERAKGNILERFSAQQFPDLHSELNLSSLELGDSALYFCASSLGEVHEQYFGPGTRLTVT.

This chain uses TRBV29-1 with TRBJ1-5; possibly TRBD1 for D (6 bases). Germline CDR1 is SQVTM and CDR2 is ANQGSEA. The CDR3 length is 13 residues. V lost 6 bases to trimming and J lost 5 bases, with 14 bases between them. CDR3 residues: CSVARDKDQPQHF. Here the CDR3 DNA reads TGCAGCGTAGCCCGGGACAAGGATCAGCCCCAGCATTTT.

This sequence joins TRBV9 and TRBJ2-5; 7 bases map to TRBD2. Germline V gives CDR1 SGDLS, CDR2 YYNGEE. The CDR3 sequence is 14 residues long. V lost 6 bases, J lost 1 base, and 6 bases stayed unmatched. CDR3 bases: TGTGCCAGCACCAGTACTAGCGCCCAAGAGACCCAGTACTTC. Protein: CASTSTSAQETQYF.

The chain uses TRBV6-6 and TRBJ2-7; the D is unclear. Germline V gene sequence: CDR1 MNHNY, CDR2 SVGAGI (reference sequence). This CDR3 contains 13 residues. The V gene lost 7 bases and the J gene lost 1 base, with 11 bases spanning the gap. The CDR3 sequence is CASNLWLSYEQYF. In DNA form, the CDR3 reads TGTGCCAGCAATTTGTGGCTTTCCTACGAGCAGTACTTC.

The chain couples TRBV2 to TRBJ2-7, with D possibly matching TRBD2 (5 bases). Trimming stripped 8 bases from V and 1 base from J, with 15 bases between. The CDR3 has 14 amino acids. Per germline, CDR1 SNHLY and CDR2 FYNNEI. The DNA of the CDR3 is TGTGCCAGCTCGGAGTCACGGGGATCCTACGAGCAGTACTTC. Translated, it gives CASSESRGSYEQYF.

This clone appeared a few times. A read error may produce the germline difference seen at one junction end. The chain recombines TRBV6-4 with TRBJ1-1, with D unresolved. CDR1 MRHNA and CDR2 SNTAGT come from the germline V gene. This CDR3 spans 13 amino acids. CDR3 DNA sequence: TGTGCCAGCAGCCTGACACAGAACACTGAAGCTATCTTT. It translates to CASSLTQNTEAIF.

V is TRBV13 and J is TRBJ2-1; tentative D call: TRBD2 (6 bases). V gave up 2 bases and J gave up 8 bases, with 16 bases separating them. CDR1 and CDR2 from the germline V gene are PRHDT and FYEKMQ (reference sequence). This CDR3 spans 15 amino acids. The CDR3: CASSLYMGGRDEQFF. DNA of the CDR3: TGTGCCAGCAGCTTATATATGGGGGGAAGGGATGAGCAGTTCTTC.

The chain carries TRBV7-2 and TRBJ2-1; D is uncertain. Trimming removed 5 bases at V and 6 bases at J, with 5 bases between. From germline, CDR1 is SGHTA and CDR2 FQGNSA. This CDR3 is built from 11 residues. The CDR3 loop is CASSHGNEQFF. The CDR3 nucleotides are TGTGCCAGCAGCCACGGCAATGAGCAGTTCTTC.

DNA of the CDR3: TGTGCCAGCAGCTTAATTCCGGGGAACACCGGGGAGCTGTTTTTT. It yields the protein CASSLIPGNTGELFF. The chain links TRBV7-2 to TRBJ2-2; D gene uncertain. V shed 2 bases and J shed 1 base, with 8 bases lying between them. Germline loops: CDR1 SGHTA, CDR2 FQGNSA. This CDR3 has 15 residues.

This clone was observed a handful of times. V and J are TRBV19 and TRBJ2-1, with 8 bases that match TRBD2. Germline lookup yields CDR1 LNHDA and CDR2 SQIVND (reference sequence). The CDR3 runs to 17 residues. Trimming took 4 bases from V and 9 from J; bases not matched to a gene: 17. This CDR3 is CASSNGWAGGQRGEQFF. In DNA form, the CDR3 reads TGTGCCAGTAGTAATGGTTGGGCGGGGGGCCAGAGGGGTGAGCAGTTCTTC.

The V and J genes are TRBV7-2 and TRBJ2-3, with 7 bases lining up with TRBD2. V was clipped by 5 bases and J by 3 bases; unmatched bases: 17. Germline V CDR1 and CDR2: SGHTA, FQGNSA. The CDR3 has 18 amino acids. The CDR3 sequence is CASSGSRDYGAKTDTQYF. CDR3 sequence (DNA): TGTGCCAGCAGCGGGTCTCGGGACTATGGAGCGAAGACAGATACGCAGTATTTT. Full variable domain (rest looked up from reference TRBV7-2 and TRBJ2-3): GAGVSQSPSNKVTEKGKDVELRCDPISGHTALYWYRQSLGQGLEFLIYFQGNSAPDKSGLPSDRFSAERTGGSVSTLTIQRTQQEDSAVYLCASSGSRDYGAKTDTQYFGPGTRLTVL.

This sequence joins TRBV18 and TRBJ2-3; 14 positions agree with TRBD2. Germline values: CDR1 KGHSH, CDR2 LQKENI. With V trimmed by 3 bases and J by 1 base, 0 bases remained unmatched. CDR3 size: 16 residues. CDR3 in DNA: TGTGCCAGCTCACCGACTAGCGGGGGGGGCACAGATACGCAGTATTTT. It translates to CASSPTSGGGTDTQYF.

The chain joins TRBV28 to TRBJ2-5; maybe TRBD1 (7 bases). The CDR3 totals 15 residues. Trimming took 3 bases from V and 5 from J, leaving 16 bases between them. Looked up from germline, CDR1 is MDHEN and CDR2 is SYDVKM. The CDR3 DNA reads TGTGCCAGCAGTTTGGCGGGACAGTCCCCGGAGACCCAGTACTTC. It is translated as CASSLAGQSPETQYF.

CDR3 coding DNA: TGTGCCAGCAGTGCAACAGACAGGGGGTCTTACACAGATACGCAGTATTTT. It codes for CASSATDRGSYTDTQYF. The chain joins TRBV6-1 to TRBJ2-3, with 9 bases that match TRBD1. Trimming took 4 bases from V and 2 from J; bases not matched to a gene: 10. Germline loops: CDR1 MNHNS, CDR2 SASEGT. The CDR3 contains 17 residues.

V and J are TRBV25-1 and TRBJ2-1, with 7 bases identical to TRBD1. This CDR3 comprises 13 residues. Per the germline V gene, CDR1 is MGHDK and CDR2 is SYGVNS. V shed 4 bases and J 9 bases; nucleotides not matched to a gene: 6. This CDR3 is CASSVQGTFEQFF. The CDR3 nucleotides are TGTGCCAGCAGTGTACAGGGGACCTTTGAGCAGTTCTTC.

The chain uses TRBV2 and TRBJ2-6, with 9 bases that match TRBD1. This CDR3 is built from 16 residues. V lost 5 bases to trimming and J lost 2 bases; unmatched junction nucleotides: 4. Germline assignment: CDR1 SNHLY and CDR2 FYNNEI. The CDR3 region has the DNA TGTGCCAGCAGTCGGGACAGGGTTGCTGGGGCCAACGTCCTGACTTTC. This codes for CASSRDRVAGANVLTF.